This entry describes one T cell receptor (beta chain). Its cognate antigen is unknown. This sample was taken from a study of T cells in tuberculosis. Looking at the study overall: IGRA-negative adolescents, IGRA-positive adolescents with latent tuberculosis and adults with active tuberculosis formed this South African cohort.

The CDR3 is 16 amino acids. V dropped 6 bases and J dropped 7; count of bases not matched to a gene: 13. Germline lookup yields CDR1 MNHEY and CDR2 SVGAGI. The study's findings and limits: Shorter CDR3-alpha in active tuberculosis partly drove smaller distances.

TCRdb keeps only in-frame clones here, not all; method: immunoSEQ multiplex PCR. The sample contains 29,000 or so clones, about 91% of which appear only once. Stated time point: new active TB diagnosis, blood taken before or within 7 days of starting treatment. This clonotype was obtained from an adult with tuberculosis. V is TRBV6-5 and J is TRBJ1-4; 8 bases are shared with TRBD1. The sample here was PBMCs, taken at tuberculosis diagnosis. This CDR3 reads CASSYDGQGTGEKLFF. The CDR3 coding sequence is TGTGCCAGCAGCTACGATGGACAGGGTACGGGTGAAAAACTGTTTTTT.